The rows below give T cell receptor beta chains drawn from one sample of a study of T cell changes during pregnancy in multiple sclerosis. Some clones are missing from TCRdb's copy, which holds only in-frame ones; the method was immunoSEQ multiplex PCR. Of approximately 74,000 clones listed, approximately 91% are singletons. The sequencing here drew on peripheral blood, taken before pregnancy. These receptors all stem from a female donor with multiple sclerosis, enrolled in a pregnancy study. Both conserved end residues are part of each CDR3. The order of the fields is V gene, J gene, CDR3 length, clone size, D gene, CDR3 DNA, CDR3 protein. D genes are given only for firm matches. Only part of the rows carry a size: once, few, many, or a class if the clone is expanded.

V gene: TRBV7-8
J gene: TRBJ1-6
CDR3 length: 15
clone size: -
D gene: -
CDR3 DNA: TGTGCCAGCAGCTTAGCGCTTGTCGGGGTCTCACCCCTCCACTTT
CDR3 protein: CASSLALVGVSPLHF

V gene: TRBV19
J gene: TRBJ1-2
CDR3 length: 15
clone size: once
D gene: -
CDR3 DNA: TGTGCCAGTATACCGTTCCCCGCGCCGTCTTATGGCTACACCTTC
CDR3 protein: CASIPFPAPSYGYTF

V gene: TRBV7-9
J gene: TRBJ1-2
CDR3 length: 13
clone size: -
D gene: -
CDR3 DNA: TGTGCCAGCAGCCATGGACAGAACTATGGCTACACCTTC
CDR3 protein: CASSHGQNYGYTF

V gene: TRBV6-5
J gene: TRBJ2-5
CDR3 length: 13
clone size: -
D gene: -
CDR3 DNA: TGTGCCAGCAGGCAGGACTTACAAGAGACCCAGTACTTC
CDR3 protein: CASRQDLQETQYF

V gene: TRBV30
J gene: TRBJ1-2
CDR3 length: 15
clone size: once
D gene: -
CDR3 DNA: TGTGCCTGGCAGAGAACAGGATACCTTATTTATGGCTACACCTTC
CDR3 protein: CAWQRTGYLIYGYTF

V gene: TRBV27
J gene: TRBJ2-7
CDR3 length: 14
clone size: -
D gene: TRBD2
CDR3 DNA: TGTGCCAGCAGTTTTGGGACTAGCGTTTACGAGCAGTACTTC
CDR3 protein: CASSFGTSVYEQYF

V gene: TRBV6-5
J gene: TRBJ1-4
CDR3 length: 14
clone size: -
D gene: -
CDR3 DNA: TGTGCCAGCAGTTACGATCTGGTCGGTGAAAAACTGTTTTTT
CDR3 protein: CASSYDLVGEKLFF

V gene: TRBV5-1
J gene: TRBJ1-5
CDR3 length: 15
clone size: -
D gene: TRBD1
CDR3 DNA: TGCGCCAGCAGCGTAACAGGGGAGGGCAATCAGCCCCAGCATTTT
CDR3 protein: CASSVTGEGNQPQHF

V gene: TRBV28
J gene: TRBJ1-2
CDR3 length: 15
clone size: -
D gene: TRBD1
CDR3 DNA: TGTGCCAGCAGTGTTAGGGGGCGAGCTAACTATGGCTACACCTTC
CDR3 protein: CASSVRGRANYGYTF

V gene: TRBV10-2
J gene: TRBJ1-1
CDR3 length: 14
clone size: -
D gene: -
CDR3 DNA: TGCGCCAGCAGTGTAGGACAGAAGAACACTGAAGCTTTCTTT
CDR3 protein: CASSVGQKNTEAFF

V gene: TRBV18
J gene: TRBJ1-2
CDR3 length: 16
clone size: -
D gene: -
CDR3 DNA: TGTGCCAGCTCACCACCGACAGGACCATCTAACTATGGCTACACCTTC
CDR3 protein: CASSPPTGPSNYGYTF

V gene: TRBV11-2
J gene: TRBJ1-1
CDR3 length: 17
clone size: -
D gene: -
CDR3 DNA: TGTGCCAGCAGCTTACGGGGACACGGGGTGGGGGGGGGTGAAGCTTTCTTT
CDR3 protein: CASSLRGHGVGGGEAFF

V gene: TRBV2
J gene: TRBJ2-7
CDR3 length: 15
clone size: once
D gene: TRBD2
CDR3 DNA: TGTGCCAGCAGGGGGGTGAGCGGGAGGGCCAACGAGCAGTACTTC
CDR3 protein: CASRGVSGRANEQYF

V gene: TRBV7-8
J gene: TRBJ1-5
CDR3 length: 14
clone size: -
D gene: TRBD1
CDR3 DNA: TGTGCCAGCAGCTTAGAGACAGGGGGGCAGCCCCAGCATTTT
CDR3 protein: CASSLETGGQPQHF

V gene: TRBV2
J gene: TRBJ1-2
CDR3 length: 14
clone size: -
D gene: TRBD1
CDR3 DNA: TGTGCCAGCAGCCCCGGGACAGGACTTCTCCTAAACACCTTC
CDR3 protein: CASSPGTGLLLNTF

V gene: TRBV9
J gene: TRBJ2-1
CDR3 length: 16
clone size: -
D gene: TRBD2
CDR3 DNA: TGTGCCAGCAGCGTGGAAATTGGGGGGGGTGACAATGAGCAGTTCTTC
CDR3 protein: CASSVEIGGGDNEQFF

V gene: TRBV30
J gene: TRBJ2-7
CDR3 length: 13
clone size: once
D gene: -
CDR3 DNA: TGTGCCTGGAGTGTACATCCATCCTACGAGCAGTACTTC
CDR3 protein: CAWSVHPSYEQYF

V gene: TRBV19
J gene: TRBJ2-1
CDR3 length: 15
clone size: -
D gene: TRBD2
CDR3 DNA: TGTGCCATCGAGCCAGCTAGCGGGGAAGGGTATGAGCAGTTCTTC
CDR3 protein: CAIEPASGEGYEQFF

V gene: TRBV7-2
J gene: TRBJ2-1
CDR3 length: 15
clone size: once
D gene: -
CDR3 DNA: TGTGCCAGCAGCTTAGCCGGCAGGGGTTACAATGAGCAGTTCTTC
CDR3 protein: CASSLAGRGYNEQFF

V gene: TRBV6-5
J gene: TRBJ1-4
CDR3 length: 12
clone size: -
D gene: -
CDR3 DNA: TGTGCCTGTGCAGGAAATAATGAAAAACTGTTTTTT
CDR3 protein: CACAGNNEKLFF

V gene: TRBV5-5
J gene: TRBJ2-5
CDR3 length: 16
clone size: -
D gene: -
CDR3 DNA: TGTGCCAGCAGCTTGGAAGGGGGGGCTTACCAAGAGACCCAGTACTTC
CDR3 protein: CASSLEGGAYQETQYF

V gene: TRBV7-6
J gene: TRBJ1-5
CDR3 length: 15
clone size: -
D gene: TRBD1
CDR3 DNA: TGTGCCAGCAGCTCCGGGACAGGGGGCGGGCAGCCCCAGCATTTT
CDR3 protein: CASSSGTGGGQPQHF

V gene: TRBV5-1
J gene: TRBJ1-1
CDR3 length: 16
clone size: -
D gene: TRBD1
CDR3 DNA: TGCGCCAGCAGCTGGGGACAGGGGTTCGAGTGGCCTGAAGCTTTCTTT
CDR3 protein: CASSWGQGFEWPEAFF

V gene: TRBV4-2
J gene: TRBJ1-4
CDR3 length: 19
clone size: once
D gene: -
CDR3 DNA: TGTGCCAGCAGCCAAGGGGTGGGATGGGGGGTCGCAACTAATGAAAAACTGTTTTTT
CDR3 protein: CASSQGVGWGVATNEKLFF

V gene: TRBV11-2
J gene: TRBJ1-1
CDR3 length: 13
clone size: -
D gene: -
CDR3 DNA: TGTGCCAGCAGCTCTTACAGGGTAACTGAAGCTTTCTTT
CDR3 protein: CASSSYRVTEAFF

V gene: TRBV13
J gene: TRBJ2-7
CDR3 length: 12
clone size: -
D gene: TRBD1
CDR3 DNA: TGTGCCAGCAGCCGCAGGGGGTACGAGCAGTACTTC
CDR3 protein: CASSRRGYEQYF

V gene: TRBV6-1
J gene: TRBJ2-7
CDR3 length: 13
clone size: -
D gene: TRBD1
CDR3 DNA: TGTGCCTGCGCCCGTCAGGGGGTCTACGAGCAGTACTTC
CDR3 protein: CACARQGVYEQYF

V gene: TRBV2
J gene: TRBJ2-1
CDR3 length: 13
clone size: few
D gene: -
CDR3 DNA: TGTGCCAGCACACCAGGTTCCTACAATGAGCAGTTCTTC
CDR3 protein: CASTPGSYNEQFF

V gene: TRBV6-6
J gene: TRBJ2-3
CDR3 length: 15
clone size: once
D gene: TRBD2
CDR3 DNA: TGTGCCAGCAGTTATTCGGGACTAAACACAGATACGCAGTATTTT
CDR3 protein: CASSYSGLNTDTQYF

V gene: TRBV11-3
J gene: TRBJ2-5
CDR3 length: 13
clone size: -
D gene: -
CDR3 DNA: TGTGCCAGCAGCCAGGCAGCTGAAGAGACCCAGTACTTC
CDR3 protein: CASSQAAEETQYF

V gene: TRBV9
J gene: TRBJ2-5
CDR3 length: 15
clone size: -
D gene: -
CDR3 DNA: TGTGCCAGCAGGTTGGGTAGGGGACATCAAGAGACCCAGTACTTC
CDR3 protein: CASRLGRGHQETQYF

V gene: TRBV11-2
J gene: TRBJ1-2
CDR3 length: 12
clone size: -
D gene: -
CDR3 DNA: TGTGCCAGCAGCTTAACAGGCTATGGCTACACCTTC
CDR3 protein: CASSLTGYGYTF

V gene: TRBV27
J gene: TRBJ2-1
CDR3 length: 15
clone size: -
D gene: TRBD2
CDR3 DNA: TGTGCCAGCAGTTTCCAAGCGGGGGGTAGCAATGAGCAGTTCTTC
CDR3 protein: CASSFQAGGSNEQFF

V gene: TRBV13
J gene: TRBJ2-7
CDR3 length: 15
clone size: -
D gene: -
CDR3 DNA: TGTGCCAGCAGCCCCCGGACGACTAGGTACTACGAGCAGTACTTC
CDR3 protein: CASSPRTTRYYEQYF

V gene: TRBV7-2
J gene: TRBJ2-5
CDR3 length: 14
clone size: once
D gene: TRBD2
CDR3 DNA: TGTGCCAGCAGCCGTAATGGGGGGGAAGAGACCCAGTACTTC
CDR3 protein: CASSRNGGEETQYF

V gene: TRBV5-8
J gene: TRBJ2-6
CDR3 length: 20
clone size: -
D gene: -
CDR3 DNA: TGTGCCAGCAGCTTGGGCCCTCGGACAAGCCTCCTCCCTGGGGCCAACGTCCTGACTTTC
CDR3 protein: CASSLGPRTSLLPGANVLTF

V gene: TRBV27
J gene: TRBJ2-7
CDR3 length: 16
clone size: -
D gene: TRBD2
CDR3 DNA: TGTGCCAGCAGTTCGCCTCTAGCGGGGGGCACCTACGAGCAGTACTTC
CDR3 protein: CASSSPLAGGTYEQYF

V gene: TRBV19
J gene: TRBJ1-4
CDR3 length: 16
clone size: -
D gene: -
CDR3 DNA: TGTGCCAGTATTTCGAGTGTCTTTGAAGGGGAAGAAAAACTGTTTTTT
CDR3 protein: CASISSVFEGEEKLFF

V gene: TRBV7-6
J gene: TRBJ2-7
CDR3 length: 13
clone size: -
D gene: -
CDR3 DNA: TGTGCCAGCAGCTTAACAGGCACCCACGAGCAGTACTTC
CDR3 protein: CASSLTGTHEQYF

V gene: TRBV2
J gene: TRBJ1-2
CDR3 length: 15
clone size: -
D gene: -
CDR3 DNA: TGTGCCAGCAGGTTTCTAGGGGAAGGGGGCTATGGCTACACCTTC
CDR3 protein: CASRFLGEGGYGYTF

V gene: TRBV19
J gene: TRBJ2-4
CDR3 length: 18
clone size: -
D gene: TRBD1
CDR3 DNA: TGTGCCAGTAACAATCCCGGGACAGGACAACTAGCCAAAAACATTCAGTACTTC
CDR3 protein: CASNNPGTGQLAKNIQYF

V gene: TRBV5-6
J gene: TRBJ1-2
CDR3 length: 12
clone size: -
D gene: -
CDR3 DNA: TGTGCCAGCAATCAGAAAAACTATGGCTACACCTTC
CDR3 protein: CASNQKNYGYTF

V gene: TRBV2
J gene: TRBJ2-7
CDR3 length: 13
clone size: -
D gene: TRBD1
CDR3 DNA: TGTGCCAGCAGGAGGGACAGGGACTACGAGCAGTACTTC
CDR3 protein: CASRRDRDYEQYF

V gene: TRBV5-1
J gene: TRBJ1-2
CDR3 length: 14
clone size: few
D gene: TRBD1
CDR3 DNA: TGCGCCAGCAGCTTGTTAGGACAGGGGAATGGCTACACCTTC
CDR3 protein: CASSLLGQGNGYTF

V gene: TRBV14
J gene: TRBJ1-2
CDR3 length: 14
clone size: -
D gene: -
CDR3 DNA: TGTGCCAGCAGACCAACGGGGGGGAGTTATGGCTACACCTTC
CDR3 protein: CASRPTGGSYGYTF

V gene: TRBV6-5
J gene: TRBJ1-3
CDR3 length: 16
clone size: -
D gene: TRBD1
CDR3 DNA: TGTGCCAGCAGTTACTCCAGGGGGCTAGACGGAAACACCATATATTTT
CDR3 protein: CASSYSRGLDGNTIYF

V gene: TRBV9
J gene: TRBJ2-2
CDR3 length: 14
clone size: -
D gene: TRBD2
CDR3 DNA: TGTGCCTCAGCGGGGGACGCGAACACCGGGGAGCTGTTTTTT
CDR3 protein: CASAGDANTGELFF

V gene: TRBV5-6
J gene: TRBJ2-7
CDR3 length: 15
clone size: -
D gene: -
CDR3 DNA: TGTGCCAGCAGGGAGACAGGTTTCTATCCTTACGAGCAGTACTTC
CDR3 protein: CASRETGFYPYEQYF

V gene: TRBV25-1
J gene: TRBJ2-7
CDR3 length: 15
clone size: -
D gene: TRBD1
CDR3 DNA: TGTGCCAGCAGTGCTCCGGACAGGGAAGCACACGAGCAGTACTTC
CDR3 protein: CASSAPDREAHEQYF

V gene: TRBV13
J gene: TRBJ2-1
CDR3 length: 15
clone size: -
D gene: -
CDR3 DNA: TGTGCCAGCAGCCCCTGGCAGGGTACCTACAATGAGCAGTTCTTC
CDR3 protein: CASSPWQGTYNEQFF

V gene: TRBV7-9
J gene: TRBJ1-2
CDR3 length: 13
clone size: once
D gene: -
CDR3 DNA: TGTGCCAGCAGCTTAGGGGCGGGCTATGGCTACACCTTC
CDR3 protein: CASSLGAGYGYTF

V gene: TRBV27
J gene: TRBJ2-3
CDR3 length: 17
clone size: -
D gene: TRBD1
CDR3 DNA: TGTGCCAGCAGTCAGACGCGCCGACAGGGGGGCACAGATACGCAGTATTTT
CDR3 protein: CASSQTRRQGGTDTQYF

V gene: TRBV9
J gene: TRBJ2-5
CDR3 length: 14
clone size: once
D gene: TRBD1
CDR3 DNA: TGTGCCAGCAGCGCGGGACAGGGGCAAGAGACCCAGTACTTC
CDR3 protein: CASSAGQGQETQYF

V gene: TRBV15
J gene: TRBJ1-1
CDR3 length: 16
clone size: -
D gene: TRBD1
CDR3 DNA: TGTGCCACCAGCAGGGGAGGATCAGGGGGGATGACTGAAGCTTTCTTT
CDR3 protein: CATSRGGSGGMTEAFF

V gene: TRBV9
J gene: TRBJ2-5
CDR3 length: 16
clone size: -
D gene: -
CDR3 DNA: TGTGCCAGCAGCCCCCCCGGCGTAACTACTCAAGAGACCCAGTACTTC
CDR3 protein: CASSPPGVTTQETQYF

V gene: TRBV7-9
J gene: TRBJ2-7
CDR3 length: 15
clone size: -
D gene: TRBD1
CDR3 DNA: TGTGCCAGCAGCTCTCGTAGGACAGGATCCTACGAGCAGTACTTC
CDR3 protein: CASSSRRTGSYEQYF

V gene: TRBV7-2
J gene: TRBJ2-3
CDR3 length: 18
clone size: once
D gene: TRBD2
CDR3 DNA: TGTGCCAGCAGCTTAGCTAGCGGGAGGGCTTCCCGGCGAGATACGCAGTATTTT
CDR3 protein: CASSLASGRASRRDTQYF